The rows below give T cell receptor beta chains drawn from one sample of a study of immune heterogeneity within non-small cell lung tumors. TCRdb re-derived calls from the multiplex PCR reads in MiXCR, one entry per CDR3 protein. The data hold about 21,000 distinct CDR3 sequences, with approximately 30% observed a single time. Sequenced input: lung tumor tissue. The receptors originated from a man aged 40-49 years with non-small cell lung cancer. Each CDR3 is given with its conserved first and last residue. The D gene is left open where the match is weak. Part of the rows lack a size; the others show once, few, many or a class for expanded clones.

v_call	clone_size	j_call	d_call	cdr3_nt	cdr3_aa
TRBV2	many	TRBJ2-7	TRBD2	TGTGCCGGAAAGCGGGAGAGCTCCGAGCAGTACTTC	CAGKRESSEQYF
TRBV28	NA	TRBJ2-7	NA	TGTGCCAGCAGGGACCGCGAGGAGAGCGACGAGCAGTACTTC	CASRDREESDEQYF
TRBV5-4	NA	TRBJ2-1	NA	TGTGCCAGCAGCTTGGGGCAGGGCGCGCCCGAGAGTGAGCAGTTCTTC	CASSLGQGAPESEQFF
TRBV30	NA	TRBJ2-3	NA	TGTTCCTTCGGGGGGGACAGGAAGCACCGCACAGATACGCAGTATTTT	CSFGGDRKHRTDTQYF
TRBV20-1	many	TRBJ1-4	TRBD1	TGCAGTGCGGAACGACAGGGAAGGGAAAAACTGTTTTTT	CSAERQGREKLFF
TRBV19	many	TRBJ1-5	TRBD1	TGTGCCAGTAGTGATCAGGGGGCGGGGGGTCAGCCCCAGCATTTT	CASSDQGAGGQPQHF
TRBV9	many	TRBJ2-7	TRBD2	TGTGCCAGCAGCGTCGATCCGACTAGCTTGTACGAGCAGTACTTC	CASSVDPTSLYEQYF
TRBV24-1	many	TRBJ2-3	TRBD2	TGTGCCACCAGTGATTGGGGGGGTACGCAGTATTTT	CATSDWGGTQYF
TRBV18	NA	TRBJ2-1	TRBD2	TGTGCCAGCTCACAAGGACTAGCGGGAGCATCTGAGCAGTTCTTC	CASSQGLAGASEQFF
TRBV5-1	once	TRBJ2-3	NA	TGCGCCAGCAGCTTGGGTGGAGGGATCACAGATACGCAGTATTTT	CASSLGGGITDTQYF
TRBV11-1	few	TRBJ2-1	NA	TGTGCCAGCAGCCCATACTCGGGGATCAATGAGCAGTTCTTC	CASSPYSGINEQFF
TRBV5-1	NA	TRBJ2-5	NA	TGCGCCAGCAGCTGGATGATAGCTAATAGAGAGACCCAGTACTTC	CASSWMIANRETQYF
TRBV3-1	NA	TRBJ2-2	NA	TGTGCCAGCAGCCAAGATCTGGGTTTTCGGGAGCTGTTTTTT	CASSQDLGFRELFF
TRBV3-1	many	TRBJ1-3	NA	TGTGCCAGCAGCCCCAGAAGTGGTGGAAACACCATATATTTT	CASSPRSGGNTIYF
TRBV12-3/TRBV12-4	many	TRBJ2-7	NA	TGTGCCAGCAGTTTTAGTAGCGAGCAGTACTTC	CASSFSSEQYF
TRBV6-1	once	TRBJ2-1	NA	TGTGCCAGCAGTGAGAGTTTCACTAGCAGGACATTC	CASSESFTSRTF
TRBV4-1	NA	TRBJ2-2	NA	TGCGCCAGCGGCCAAGCGATAGGTTGGGTGGTGACCGTGGAGCTGTTTTTT	CASGQAIGWVVTVELFF
TRBV12-3/TRBV12-4	many	TRBJ2-1	NA	TGTGCCAGCAGTCCACGACAGGCCGCAGCTCTGAACAATGAGCAGTTCTTC	CASSPRQAAALNNEQFF
TRBV11-2	NA	TRBJ1-1	TRBD1	TGTGCCAGCAGAAAGACAGGGGGCGCGGATGAAGCTTTCTTT	CASRKTGGADEAFF
TRBV12-3/TRBV12-4	medium-sized	TRBJ1-5	NA	TGTGCCAGCAGCAGTGTGGGTCAGCCCCAGCATTTT	CASSSVGQPQHF
TRBV19	NA	TRBJ1-3	NA	TGTGCCAGTAGTTCCGGCAGCTCTGGAAACACCATATATTTT	CASSSGSSGNTIYF
TRBV7-3	few	TRBJ2-6	NA	TGTGCCAGCAGCTTAGACAGCTCTGGGGCCAACGTCCTGACTTTC	CASSLDSSGANVLTF
TRBV2	few	TRBJ2-1	TRBD1	TGTGCCGGACGAGGACAGGGGATGGGGAATGAGCAGTTCTTC	CAGRGQGMGNEQFF
TRBV20-1	NA	TRBJ1-5	NA	TGCAGTGCTAGAGATTACAGCCACAGCAATCAGCCCCAGCATTTT	CSARDYSHSNQPQHF
TRBV5-4	NA	TRBJ2-7	NA	TGTGCCAGCAGCTTGGAAGACGACTACGAGCAGTACTTC	CASSLEDDYEQYF
TRBV27	NA	TRBJ2-7	TRBD2	TGTGCCAGCAGCCGAACCCTAGCGGGTAGCTACTACGAGCAGTACTTC	CASSRTLAGSYYEQYF
TRBV28	many	TRBJ2-7	NA	TGTGCCAGCAGTTTAGGGCGCGAGCAGTACTTC	CASSLGREQYF
TRBV6-1	medium-sized	TRBJ2-7	TRBD2	TGTGCCAGCAGGGGACTAGCGGGATTTTTCAACGAGCAGTACTTC	CASRGLAGFFNEQYF
TRBV5-1	few	TRBJ1-3	TRBD1	TGCGCCAGCAGCCAGGACAGGGTCTCTGGGAACACCATATATTTT	CASSQDRVSGNTIYF
TRBV18	NA	TRBJ1-1	TRBD1	TGTGCCAGCTCACCATATTTACAGGGGTTATCCCTCATGAACACTGAAGCTTTCTTT	CASSPYLQGLSLMNTEAFF
TRBV20-1	many	TRBJ2-3	NA	TGCAGTGCTAGGATGAGTGGGCGGCTTTACACAGATACGCAGTATTTT	CSARMSGRLYTDTQYF